Below, 27 T cell receptor beta chains from the same sample are listed, as sequenced in a study of shared clonotypes between healthy human individuals. Profiling relied on immunoSEQ multiplex PCR, and the TCRdb table lists in-frame clones only, not all of them. This sample has about 2.4 million clones, with around nine tenths found just once. The material sequenced was naive CD4+ T cells sorted from blood. The subset denotes: CD45RA+ positively selected. The source of these receptors is a man aged 18 to 35 in good health.

J is TRBJ2-7 and V is TRBV19, with 15 bases that match TRBD2. Per the germline V gene, CDR1 is LNHDA and CDR2 is SQIVND (reference sequence). This CDR3 contains 15 residues. V trimming: 4 bases; J trimming: 4 bases; junction bases outside the gene matches: 2. For the CDR3, the DNA is TGTGCCAGTAGTACCGGGACTAGCGGGGGGTACGAGCAGTACTTC. This encodes CASSTGTSGGYEQYF.

V usage is TRBV7-3 and J usage is TRBJ2-1; D tentatively reads TRBD1 or TRBD2 (5 bases each). V was clipped by 5 bases and J by 3 bases, with 14 bases between them. CDR1 and CDR2 (germline): SGHTA, FQGTGA. The CDR3 extends over 15 amino acids. The CDR3 region has the DNA TGTGCCAGCAGCAAAACCGGGACGGTCTACAATGAGCAGTTCTTC. Its protein is CASSKTGTVYNEQFF.

This chain connects TRBV4-3 to TRBJ1-2; the D gene is possibly TRBD1 (5 bases). Germline V lookup: CDR1 LGHNA, CDR2 YSLEER. Trimming left V 3 bases short and J 5 bases short, with 31 bases between. The CDR3 runs 20 residues. CDR3 in amino acids: CASSQTGAVRGRRSPYGYTF. DNA for the CDR3: TGCGCCAGCAGCCAGACCGGTGCCGTCCGGGGACGTCGGTCTCCTTATGGCTACACCTTC.

V gene TRBV5-6 combines with J gene TRBJ2-7; 10 bases map to TRBD2. Germline V gene data show CDR1 as SGHDT and CDR2 as YYEEEE. The CDR3 length is 16 residues. The trim removed 2 bases at V and 1 base at J, leaving 6 bases unmatched. The CDR3 is CASSFGRTSGSYEQYF. The DNA for the CDR3 is TGTGCCAGCAGCTTTGGTCGGACTAGCGGATCCTACGAGCAGTACTTC.

CDR3 sequence reads: CASREPGQGYTEAFF. The CDR3 DNA sequence: TGTGCCAGCAGAGAACCGGGACAGGGCTACACTGAAGCTTTCTTT. The rearrangement links TRBV6-5 to TRBJ1-1; 9 bases fit TRBD1. The V gene's germline CDR1 is MNHEY and CDR2 SVGAGI. V shed 6 bases, J shed 3 bases, and the junction held 8 bases outside the gene matches. This CDR3 has 15 residues.

The V and J genes are TRBV7-2 and TRBJ2-7, with D perhaps assigned TRBD1 or TRBD2 (5 bases each). CDR1 SGHTA and CDR2 FQGNSA come from the germline V gene. Trimming shortened V by 1 base and J by 2 bases, and 12 bases separated the two germline ends. This CDR3 has 15 amino acids. This CDR3 reads CASSLGGVATYEQYF. The CDR3 DNA reads as TGTGCCAGCAGCTTAGGAGGGGTGGCCACCTACGAGCAGTACTTC.

The chain combines TRBV6-6 with TRBJ2-2; D is uncertain. The CDR3 has 13 amino acids. V was cut by 11 bases and J by 0 bases, with 10 bases left in between. The germline CDR1 and CDR2 sequences are MNHNY and SVGAGI (reference sequence). This CDR3 is CASAAANTGELFF. The CDR3 nucleotides are TGTGCCTCCGCCGCAGCGAACACCGGGGAGCTGTTTTTT.

The chain links TRBV19 to TRBJ1-1, with D tentatively TRBD1 (5 bases). The CDR3 contains 14 residues. CDR1 is LNHDA, CDR2 SQIVND, per germline (reference sequence). Trimming took off 7 bases at V and 5 bases at J, with 17 bases between the two ends. The CDR3 protein is CASIPAWGGTEAFF. The CDR3 region has the DNA TGTGCCAGTATCCCAGCGTGGGGGGGAACTGAAGCTTTCTTT. The whole variable domain, remainder taken from reference TRBV19 and TRBJ1-1, is DGGITQSPKYLFRKEGQNVTLSCEQNLNHDAMYWYRQDPGQGLRLIYYSQIVNDFQKGDIAEGYSVSREKKESFPLTVTSAQKNPTAFYLCASIPAWGGTEAFFGQGTRLTVV.

V and J are TRBV7-2 and TRBJ2-1; D is uncertain. Per germline, CDR1 SGHTA and CDR2 FQGNSA. V lost 1 base to trimming and J lost 0 bases, with 13 bases between them. The CDR3 contains 17 residues. As DNA, the CDR3 is TGTGCCAGCAGCTTAGTTTTGTTTTTTACCTCCTACAATGAGCAGTTCTTC. Its translation: CASSLVLFFTSYNEQFF.

This chain joins TRBV5-1 and TRBJ2-1; D unresolved. In germline, CDR1 is SGHRS, CDR2 YFSETQ. The CDR3 spans 15 residues. The germline V and J ends were trimmed by 0 bases and 4 bases, with 11 bases remaining between them. As DNA, the CDR3 is TGCGCCAGCAGCTTGGGGGTCTGGGTATACAATGAGCAGTTCTTC. This translates into CASSLGVWVYNEQFF. Full variable domain (outside the CDR3, taken from reference TRBV5-1 and TRBJ2-1): KAGVTQTPRYLIKTRGQQVTLSCSPISGHRSVSWYQQTPGQGLQFLFEYFSETQRNKGNFPGRFSGRQFSNSRSEMNVSTLELGDSALYLCASSLGVWVYNEQFFGPGTRLTVL.

The V and J genes are TRBV6-6 and TRBJ1-5; possibly TRBD1 for D (6 bases). The CDR3 covers 15 residues. Trimming shortened V by 0 bases and J by 2 bases, and 8 bases separated the two germline ends. Germline assignment: CDR1 MNHNY and CDR2 SVGAGI (reference sequence). The CDR3 here is CASSYSRTGNQPQHF. The CDR3, as DNA: TGTGCCAGCAGTTACTCTCGGACAGGCAATCAGCCCCAGCATTTT.

Details on this clone: Different DNA sequences within this sample yield the same CDR3. The chain employs TRBV11-2 and TRBJ1-2, with D tentatively TRBD1 (6 bases). There are 12 residues in the CDR3. Trimming removed 1 base at V and 8 bases at J, with 8 bases between. Germline V gene lookup returns CDR1 SGHAT and CDR2 FQNNGV. Here the CDR3 reads CASSLGGGGYTF. The CDR3 DNA is TGTGCCAGCAGCTTAGGTGGGGGCGGCTACACCTTC.

The chain couples TRBV6-7 to TRBJ2-3; 8 nucleotides align to TRBD2. TRBV6-7 is filed as an ORF, its function uncertain. The length of the CDR3 is 17 residues. The V and J ends lost 5 bases and 3 bases, in that order; junction bases with no gene match: 13. CDR3 sequence: CASSNLPVAGKTDTQYF. DNA for the CDR3: TGTGCCAGCAGTAACTTACCCGTAGCGGGGAAAACAGATACGCAGTATTTT.

V usage is TRBV29-1 and J usage is TRBJ1-4, with TRBD1 identical over 9 bases. J was trimmed by 6 bases and V by 5 bases; bases with no gene match: 7. The CDR3 covers 14 residues. Germline CDR1 SQVTM, CDR2 ANQGSEA. CDR3 sequence reads: CSVRNRGPHEKLFF. CDR3 nucleotide sequence: TGCAGCGTTAGAAACAGGGGGCCGCATGAAAAACTGTTTTTT.

The CDR3 DNA follows: TGTGCCAGTAGCACCAGTTCGACAGCTTTCTTT. Translating gives CASSTSSTAFF. This chain joins TRBV19 and TRBJ1-1; D gene uncertain. CDR3 length: 11 residues. Germline loops: CDR1 LNHDA, CDR2 SQIVND (reference sequence). V lost 6 bases to trimming and J lost 10 bases, with 12 bases between them.

On this clone: In the same sample, other DNA sequences code for this CDR3. The chain combines TRBV7-2 with TRBJ2-2, with a tentative D call TRBD2 (6 bases). The V and J ends lost 2 bases and 1 base respectively, with 8 bases between them. The V gene's germline CDR1 is SGHTA and CDR2 FQGNSA. This CDR3 region has 15 residues. The CDR3 is CASSLSGRNTGELFF. In nucleotides, the CDR3 is TGTGCCAGCAGCTTATCCGGGAGGAACACCGGGGAGCTGTTTTTT.

A single count supports this clone. The rearrangement joins TRBV7-2 to TRBJ2-1, with D unresolved. This CDR3 contains 13 residues. Germline loops: CDR1 SGHTA, CDR2 FQGNSA. Deletions cut 5 bases from V and 6 bases from J, with 11 bases between. CDR3 protein: CASSPRLFNEQFF. CDR3 bases: TGTGCCAGCAGCCCCCGGCTCTTCAATGAGCAGTTCTTC.

The chain recombines TRBV2 with TRBJ1-5; no definite D call. The CDR3 is made up of 15 amino acids. Trimming took off 2 bases at V and 4 bases at J, with 12 bases between the two ends. Per the germline V gene, CDR1 is SNHLY and CDR2 is FYNNEI. CDR3 nucleotide sequence: TGTGCCAGCAGTGAATCTGGTCAGCAAAATCAGCCCCAGCATTTT. Amino acid sequence: CASSESGQQNQPQHF. Together with reference TRBV2 and TRBJ1-5, the CDR3 gives the full variable domain: EPEVTQTPSHQVTQMGQEVILRCVPISNHLYFYWYRQILGQKVEFLVSFYNNEISEKSEIFDDQFSVERPDGSNFTLKIRSTKLEDSAMYFCASSESGQQNQPQHFGDGTRLSIL.

In its sample, this clone was seen a few times. V and J are TRBV27 and TRBJ1-4; D not resolved. The CDR3 loop spans 12 amino acids. Trimming left V 6 bases short and J 7 bases short, with 9 bases between. The germline CDR1 and CDR2 sequences are MNHEY and SMNVEV (reference sequence). As DNA, the CDR3 is TGTGCCAGCAGCCCTCTGGGTGAAAAACTGTTTTTT. This sequence encodes CASSPLGEKLFF.

This sequence joins TRBV7-2 and TRBJ2-7; TRBD2 aligns across 8 bases. V trimming: 1 base; J trimming: 3 bases; junction bases outside the gene matches: 8. This CDR3 is built from 16 residues. Germline V gene sequence: CDR1 SGHTA, CDR2 FQGNSA. CDR3 bases: TGTGCCAGCAGCTTAGGAGGGGCCCTAGCGGGCTACGAGCAGTACTTC. It translates to CASSLGGALAGYEQYF.

The CDR3 region has the DNA TGTGCCAGTAGTATGGGGGGGGACACTGAAGCTTTCTTT. This gives the protein CASSMGGDTEAFF. The V gene is TRBV19, the J gene TRBJ1-1; D is perhaps TRBD1 (5 bases). V was trimmed by 3 bases and J by 3 bases, leaving 8 bases between them. Germline assignment: CDR1 LNHDA and CDR2 SQIVND (reference sequence). The length of the CDR3 is 13 residues.

CDR3 DNA sequence: TGCGCCAGCAGCCCGGGACGGACCTACGAGCAGTACTTC. Its translation is CASSPGRTYEQYF. This rearrangement joins TRBV5-1 to TRBJ2-7; D may be TRBD1 or TRBD2 (5 bases each). The germline gives CDR1 SGHRS, CDR2 YFSETQ. The CDR3 is made up of 13 amino acids. V lost 4 bases to trimming and J lost 2 bases, with 10 bases between them. The full variable domain, completed using reference TRBV5-1 and TRBJ2-7, is KAGVTQTPRYLIKTRGQQVTLSCSPISGHRSVSWYQQTPGQGLQFLFEYFSETQRNKGNFPGRFSGRQFSNSRSEMNVSTLELGDSALYLCASSPGRTYEQYFGPGTRLTVT.

Comments on this clone: The identical CDR3 is also encoded by other nucleotide sequences in the sample. The chain is built from TRBV18 and TRBJ2-5; D gene ambiguous. Trimming cost V 3 bases and J 5 bases, with 13 bases left between them. CDR3 length equals 14 residues. CDR1 KGHSH and CDR2 LQKENI come from the germline V gene. This chain's CDR3 is CASSPQTGSETQYF. Here the CDR3 DNA reads TGTGCCAGCTCACCTCAGACTGGCAGCGAGACCCAGTACTTC.

The V gene is TRBV5-1, the J gene TRBJ2-2; TRBD1 matches at 7 bases. V was pared by 4 bases and J by 6 bases, with 6 bases of the junction left unmatched. The CDR3 spans 14 residues. Germline loops: CDR1 SGHRS, CDR2 YFSETQ. In nucleotides, the CDR3 is TGCGCCAGCAGCCCCGTCGACAGGGCCGGGGAGCTGTTTTTT. It translates to CASSPVDRAGELFF.

V and J are TRBV30 and TRBJ2-2; D might be TRBD1 (6 bases). V gave up 2 bases and J gave up 6 bases, with 13 bases separating them. The germline V gene encodes CDR1 GTSNPN and CDR2 SVGIG (reference sequence). The CDR3 extends over 14 amino acids. The CDR3 DNA follows: TGTGCCTGGAGTATAACAGGGATCGCCGGGGAGCTGTTTTTT. Translation: CAWSITGIAGELFF.

The chain joins TRBV2 to TRBJ2-2, with 7 bases identical to TRBD1. The germline V gene encodes CDR1 SNHLY and CDR2 FYNNEI. The CDR3 consists of 15 residues. Trimming cost V 6 bases and J 1 base; bases outside gene matches: 5. The CDR3 DNA follows: TGTGCCAGCAGCCTACAGGGGCAGAACACCGGGGAGCTGTTTTTT. Encoded protein: CASSLQGQNTGELFF. The full variable domain, completed using reference TRBV2 and TRBJ2-2, is EPEVTQTPSHQVTQMGQEVILRCVPISNHLYFYWYRQILGQKVEFLVSFYNNEISEKSEIFDDQFSVERPDGSNFTLKIRSTKLEDSAMYFCASSLQGQNTGELFFGEGSRLTVL.

This chain uses TRBV5-6 with TRBJ1-5; D perhaps matches TRBD1 (6 bases). Germline V gene data show CDR1 as SGHDT and CDR2 as YYEEEE. V was trimmed by 2 bases and J by 1 base, leaving 13 bases between them. The CDR3 has 16 residues. The CDR3 DNA reads as TGTGCCAGCAGCTTAAGGACAGTCCCGAGCAATCAGCCCCAGCATTTT. Translating gives CASSLRTVPSNQPQHF.